The clone carrying this T cell receptor beta chain was observed a handful of times. Its antigen is unidentified. This CDR3 has 15 amino acids. Trimming cost V 6 bases and J 1 base; bases outside gene matches: 9. Germline assignment: CDR1 MDHEN and CDR2 SYDVKM. The data stem from a study of beta chain features in type 1 diabetes. Reverse transcription of all isolated RNA meant that expressed TCRB transcripts were sequenced. TCRdb's table, derived via immunoSEQ multiplex PCR, lists solely in-frame clones and lacks some. Among 150,000 to 170,000 clones listed, 10% were seen once. The study's findings and limits: TCRB CDR3s from Type 1 diabetes patients were moderately but significantly shorter in all four CD4+ subsets. In cDNA sequencing, cells with high TCR expression could be over-represented.

The specimen sequenced was central memory CD4+ T cells from blood. The sequence derives from a man aged 25 to 40 with type 1 diabetes. The chain combines TRBV28 with TRBJ2-7; 7 bases are shared with TRBD2. CDR3 DNA: TGTGCCAGCAGCCCAGCGAGGGAGGGATCCTACGAGCAGTACTTC. Its protein product is CASSPAREGSYEQYF.